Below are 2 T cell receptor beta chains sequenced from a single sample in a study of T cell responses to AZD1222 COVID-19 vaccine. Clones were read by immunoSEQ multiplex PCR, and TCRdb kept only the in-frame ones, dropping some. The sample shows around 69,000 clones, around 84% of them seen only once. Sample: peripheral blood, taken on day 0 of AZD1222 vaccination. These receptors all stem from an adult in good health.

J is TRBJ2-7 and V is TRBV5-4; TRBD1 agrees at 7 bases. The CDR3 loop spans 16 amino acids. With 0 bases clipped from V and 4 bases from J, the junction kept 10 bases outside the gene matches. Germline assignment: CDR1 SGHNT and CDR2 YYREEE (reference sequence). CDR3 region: CASSLGKRTGSYEQYF. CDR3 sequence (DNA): TGTGCCAGCAGCTTGGGAAAAAGGACAGGTTCTTACGAGCAGTACTTC.

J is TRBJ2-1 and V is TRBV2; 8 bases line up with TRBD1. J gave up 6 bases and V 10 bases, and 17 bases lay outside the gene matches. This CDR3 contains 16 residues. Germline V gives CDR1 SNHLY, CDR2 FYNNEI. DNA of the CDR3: TGTGCCAAGGACACGCCCCCATGGACAGGGATCAATGAGCAGTTCTTC. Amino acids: CAKDTPPWTGINEQFF. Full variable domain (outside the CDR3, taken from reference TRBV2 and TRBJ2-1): EPEVTQTPSHQVTQMGQEVILRCVPISNHLYFYWYRQILGQKVEFLVSFYNNEISEKSEIFDDQFSVERPDGSNFTLKIRSTKLEDSAMYFCAKDTPPWTGINEQFFGPGTRLTVL.